This T cell receptor beta chain was profiled in a study of metastatic and nonmetastatic thyroid tumors. TCRdb redid the clone calls on the PCR reads using MiXCR. The sample has under 100,000 clones; around 9.1% are singletons. Germline CDR1 and CDR2: LGHDT and YNNKEL (reference sequence). The CDR3 runs to 12 residues. Treatment of any kind had been given to no patient before thyroid surgery. A remark on this clone: Because it lacks the conserved phenylalanine or tryptophan at the end, this CDR3 is likely a read error.

Specimen: blood. This clonotype originated in a female donor with papillary thyroid cancer or a benign thyroid nodule (not recorded which). Some clones in this sample may be carry-over from other donors' samples. The chain joins TRBV3-1 to TRBJ1-2; D remains unclear. CDR3 in amino acids: CASIQRLDGYTL. In DNA, the CDR3 is TGTGCCAGCATCCAACGCTTGGATGGCTACACCCTC.